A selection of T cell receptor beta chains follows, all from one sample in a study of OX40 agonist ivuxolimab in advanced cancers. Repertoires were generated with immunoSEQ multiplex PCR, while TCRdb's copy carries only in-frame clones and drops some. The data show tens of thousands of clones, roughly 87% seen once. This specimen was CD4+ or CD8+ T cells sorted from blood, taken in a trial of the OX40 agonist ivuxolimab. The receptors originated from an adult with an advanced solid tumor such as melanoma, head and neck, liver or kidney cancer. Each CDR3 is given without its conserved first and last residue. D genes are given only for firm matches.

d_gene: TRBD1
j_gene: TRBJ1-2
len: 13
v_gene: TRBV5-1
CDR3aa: ASSQGQGAVNGYT

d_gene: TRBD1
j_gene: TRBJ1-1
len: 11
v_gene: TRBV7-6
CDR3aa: ASSPRGGTEAF

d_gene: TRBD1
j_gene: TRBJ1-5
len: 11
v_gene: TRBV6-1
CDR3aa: ASRRTGDQPQH

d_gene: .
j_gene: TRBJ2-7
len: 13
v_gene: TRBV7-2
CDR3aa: ASSLAQGLNYEQY

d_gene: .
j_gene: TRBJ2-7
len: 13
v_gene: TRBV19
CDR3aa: ASSMGGQMSYEQY

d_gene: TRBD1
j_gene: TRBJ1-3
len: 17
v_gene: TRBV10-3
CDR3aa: AISESTGGIGYSGNTIY

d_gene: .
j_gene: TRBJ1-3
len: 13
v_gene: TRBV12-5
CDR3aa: ASGPSGTSGNTIY

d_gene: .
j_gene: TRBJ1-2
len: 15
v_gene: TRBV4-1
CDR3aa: ASSQDYGSKTNYGYT

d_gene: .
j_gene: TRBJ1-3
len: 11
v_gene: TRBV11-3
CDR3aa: ASSLGRGNTIY

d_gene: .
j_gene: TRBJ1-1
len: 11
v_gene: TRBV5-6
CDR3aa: ASSFAPNTEAF

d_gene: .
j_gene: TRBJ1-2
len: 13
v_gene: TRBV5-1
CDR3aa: ASSLGSPSRDGYT

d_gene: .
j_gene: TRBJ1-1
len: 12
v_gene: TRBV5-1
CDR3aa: ASSFNRANTEAF

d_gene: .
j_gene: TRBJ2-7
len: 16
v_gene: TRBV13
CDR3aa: ASSLLSGLRGSSYEQY

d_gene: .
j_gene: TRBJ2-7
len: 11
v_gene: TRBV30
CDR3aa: AWSSGFGYEQY

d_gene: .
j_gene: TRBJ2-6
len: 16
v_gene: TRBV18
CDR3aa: ASSLAGQGSSGANVLT

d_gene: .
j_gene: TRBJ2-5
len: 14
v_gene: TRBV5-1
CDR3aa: ASSLGRTGFKETQY

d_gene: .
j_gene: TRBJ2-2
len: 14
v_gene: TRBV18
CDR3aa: ASSPLVSRDTGELF

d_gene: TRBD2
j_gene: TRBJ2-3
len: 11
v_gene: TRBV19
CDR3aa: ASTTSGTDTQY

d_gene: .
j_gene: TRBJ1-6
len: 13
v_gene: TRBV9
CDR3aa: ASSVSSSYNSPLH

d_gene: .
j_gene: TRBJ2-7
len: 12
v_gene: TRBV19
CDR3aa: ASSKGGSSYEQY

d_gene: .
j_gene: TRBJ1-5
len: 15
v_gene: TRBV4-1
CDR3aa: ASSQGRDRLSNQPQH

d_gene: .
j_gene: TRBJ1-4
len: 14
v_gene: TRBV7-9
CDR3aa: ASSLLLRGANEKLF

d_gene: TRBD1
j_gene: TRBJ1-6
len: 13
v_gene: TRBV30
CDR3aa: AWNLQGGSNSPLH

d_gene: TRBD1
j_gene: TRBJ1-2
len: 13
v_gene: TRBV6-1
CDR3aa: ASSFQGQGTDGYT

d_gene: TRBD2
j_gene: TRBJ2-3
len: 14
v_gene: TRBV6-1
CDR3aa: ASSENSGGGTDTQY

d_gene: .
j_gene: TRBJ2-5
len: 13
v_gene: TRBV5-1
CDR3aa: ASSFKGGSGETQY

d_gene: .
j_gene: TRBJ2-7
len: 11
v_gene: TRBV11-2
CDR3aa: ASSSTRVYEQY

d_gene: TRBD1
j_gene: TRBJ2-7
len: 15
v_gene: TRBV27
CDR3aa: ASSLSSSGTGAYEQY

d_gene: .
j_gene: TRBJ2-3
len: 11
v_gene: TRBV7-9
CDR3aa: ASSLVGKDTQY

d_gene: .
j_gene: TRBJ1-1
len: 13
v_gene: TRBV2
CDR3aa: ASSLGQTMNTEAF

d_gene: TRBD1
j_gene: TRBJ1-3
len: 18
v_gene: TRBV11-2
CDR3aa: ASSLERDRGVSYSGNTIY

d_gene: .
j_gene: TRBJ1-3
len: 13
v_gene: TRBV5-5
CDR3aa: ASSFGQLSGNTIY

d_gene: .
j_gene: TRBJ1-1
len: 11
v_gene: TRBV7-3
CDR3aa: ASSLSDGREAF

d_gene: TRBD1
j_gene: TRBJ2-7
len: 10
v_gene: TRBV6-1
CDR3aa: ASSDPDRLQY

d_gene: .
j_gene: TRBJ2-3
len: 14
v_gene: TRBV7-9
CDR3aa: ASSLSSGGSTDTQY

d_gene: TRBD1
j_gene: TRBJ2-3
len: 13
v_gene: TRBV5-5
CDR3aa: ASSLGQGGTDTQY

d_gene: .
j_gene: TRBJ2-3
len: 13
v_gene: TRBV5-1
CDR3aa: ASSFRGSSTDTQY

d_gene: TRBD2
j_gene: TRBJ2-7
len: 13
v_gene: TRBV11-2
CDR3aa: ASSLGAGATYEQY

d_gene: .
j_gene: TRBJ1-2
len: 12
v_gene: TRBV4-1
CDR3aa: ASSQPTGVGGYT

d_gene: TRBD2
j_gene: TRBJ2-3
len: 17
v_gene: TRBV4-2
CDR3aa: ASSQDADQRGGLTDTQY

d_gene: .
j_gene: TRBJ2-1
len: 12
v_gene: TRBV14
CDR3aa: ASSQVGRGNEQF

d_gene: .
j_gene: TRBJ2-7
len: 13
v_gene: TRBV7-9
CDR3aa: ASSLVRGLNYEQY

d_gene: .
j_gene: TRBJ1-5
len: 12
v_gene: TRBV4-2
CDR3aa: ASSQDWGNQPQH

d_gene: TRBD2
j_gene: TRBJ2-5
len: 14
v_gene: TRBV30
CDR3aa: AWSKPGLALQETQY

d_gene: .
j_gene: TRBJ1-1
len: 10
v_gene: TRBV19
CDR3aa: ASSTSTGRAF

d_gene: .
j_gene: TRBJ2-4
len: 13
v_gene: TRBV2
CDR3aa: ASSGRGPTKNIQY

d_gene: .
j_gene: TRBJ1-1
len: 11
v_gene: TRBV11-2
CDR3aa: ASSFRQNTEAF

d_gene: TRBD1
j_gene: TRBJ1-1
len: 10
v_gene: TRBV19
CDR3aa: ASKGQNFEAF

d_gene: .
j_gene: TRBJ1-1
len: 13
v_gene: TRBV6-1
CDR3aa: ALRWGGGMNTEAF

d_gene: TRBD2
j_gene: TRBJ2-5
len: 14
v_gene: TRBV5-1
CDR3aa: ASRYRLAGGQETQY